These 30 T cell receptor beta chains originate from one sample sequenced in a study of blood T cells in healthy people across ages. PCR was performed a second time for about 7 to 11 cycles using a sample-barcoded 5' primer and a J-beta primer mix. MiXCR, applied by TCRdb to the 5' RACE reads, yields one record per CDR3 protein. The sample has 1.5 million to 2 million distinct CDR3 sequences, 40% to 55% seen once. Sequences were obtained from blood. These receptors all come from a woman between 35 and 50 years old in good health.

This clonotype was found a few times. The chain employs TRBV4-3 and TRBJ1-5; no firm D call. This CDR3 is built from 15 residues. V lost 4 bases, J lost 4 bases, and 14 bases lay in between. Germline lookup yields CDR1 LGHNA and CDR2 YSLEER. CDR3 sequence reads: CASSPSLSFNQPQHF. In nucleotides, the CDR3 is TGCGCCAGCAGCCCCTCGCTCAGCTTTAATCAGCCCCAGCATTTT.

The J gene is TRBJ2-1, the V gene TRBV27; 9 bases are a match to TRBD2. The J call is in doubt because the DNA end fits TRBJ2-7 better. CDR1 and CDR2 (germline): MNHEY, SMNVEV (reference sequence). This CDR3 contains 16 residues. CDR3 in amino acids: CASSSMTGLADNEQYF. CDR3 bases: TGTGCCAGCAGTTCAATGACGGGACTAGCCGACAATGAGCAGTACTTC.

The chain recombines TRBV5-1 with TRBJ2-7, with D perhaps given as TRBD1 or TRBD2 (5 bases each). This CDR3 is built from 15 residues. Per the germline V gene, CDR1 is SGHRS and CDR2 is YFSETQ. V lost 2 bases to trimming and J lost 7 bases, with 19 bases between them. In DNA, the CDR3 is TGCGCCAGCAGCTTTTCCCCCAGACTAAAGGGGGAGCAGTACTTC. It translates to CASSFSPRLKGEQYF.

V is TRBV6-2 or TRBV6-3 and J is TRBJ2-1, with 12 bases lining up with TRBD1. Trimming at V came to 7 bases and at J to 7 bases, leaving 8 bases not matched to a gene. The CDR3 is 15 residues long. CDR1 and CDR2 (germline): MNHEY, SVGEGT. In nucleotides, the CDR3 is TGTGCCAGCAAGACCGGGACAGGGGGCTCTAATGAGCAGTTCTTC. Encoded protein: CASKTGTGGSNEQFF.

V gene TRBV29-1 combines with J gene TRBJ2-1, with no clear D. The J call may be mistaken, given a closer DNA end match to TRBJ2-7. This CDR3 comprises 11 residues. Germline loops: CDR1 SQVTM, CDR2 ANQGSEA. The CDR3 nucleotides are TGCAGCGTTGGGCTCTACAAGGAGCAGTACTTC. Translated, it gives CSVGLYKEQYF.

The chain joins TRBV20-1 to TRBJ2-1, with a weak D call TRBD1 (5 bases). Trimming removed 5 bases at V and 6 bases at J, with 20 bases between. The CDR3 length is 15 residues. In germline, CDR1 is DFQATT, CDR2 SNEGSKA (reference sequence). The CDR3 region is CSAHRPNDSPNEQFF. The CDR3 nucleotides are TGCAGTGCTCATCGGCCTAACGACAGTCCCAATGAGCAGTTCTTC.

The chain uses TRBV12-3 or TRBV12-4 and TRBJ1-2; D gene ambiguous. Trimming removed 6 bases at V and 1 base at J, with 15 bases between. This CDR3 contains 15 residues. CDR3 residues: CASRLGEGGNYGYTF. For the CDR3, the DNA is TGTGCCAGCAGGCTCGGTGAGGGCGGTAACTATGGCTACACCTTC.

This chain connects TRBV20-1 to TRBJ1-5, with D perhaps TRBD1 (5 bases). There are 14 residues in the CDR3. V was trimmed by 1 base and J by 4 bases, leaving 11 bases between them. Germline CDR1 reads DFQATT; CDR2 reads SNEGSKA (reference sequence). The CDR3 sequence: CSARGDGANQPQHF. The CDR3 region has the DNA TGCAGTGCTAGAGGCGACGGGGCGAATCAGCCCCAGCATTTT.

The chain uses TRBV5-1 and TRBJ2-2; 10 bases map to TRBD1. Trimming removed 6 bases from V and 6 bases from J; junction bases left unmatched: 5. The CDR3 runs 14 residues. Germline CDR1 reads SGHRS; CDR2 reads YFSETQ. CDR3 DNA: TGCGCCAGCATGAGACAGGGGGCGCCCGGGGAGCTGTTTTTT. Translation gives CASMRQGAPGELFF.

This clonotype was observed at least ten times. The chain is built from TRBV5-1 and TRBJ2-7; TRBD1 matches at 7 bases. V lost 0 bases and J lost 0; bases outside the gene matches: 3. Germline-derived CDR1 and CDR2 are SGHRS and YFSETQ. This CDR3 is 15 amino acids long. In DNA form, the CDR3 reads TGCGCCAGCAGCTTGGCACAGGGGAGCTCCTACGAGCAGTACTTC. Translating gives CASSLAQGSSYEQYF.

This clonotype has only a few counts. J is TRBJ2-4 and V is TRBV10-3, with D hard to call. Germline CDR1 and CDR2: ENHRY and SYGVKD. The ends were cut back, 3 bases at V and 11 bases at J, with 11 bases in the middle. The CDR3 covers 12 residues. In nucleotides, the CDR3 is TGTGCCATCAGTGATTCTACAAAGGTTCAGTACTTC. This encodes CAISDSTKVQYF.

The rearrangement joins TRBV20-1 to TRBJ2-1; 9 bases map to TRBD2. CDR1 is DFQATT, CDR2 SNEGSKA, per germline (reference sequence). The CDR3 totals 15 residues. The J segment lost 4 bases and the V segment lost 3 bases, leaving 7 bases of the junction unmatched. Here the CDR3 reads CSASPSSGGYNEQFF. The DNA for the CDR3 is TGCAGTGCTAGCCCGTCCAGCGGGGGGTACAATGAGCAGTTCTTC.

The CDR3 sequence is CASSLVTAPNGYTF. The CDR3 bases are TGCGCCAGCAGCTTGGTTACGGCTCCGAATGGCTACACCTTC. The chain combines TRBV5-1 with TRBJ1-2, with no clear D. Germline V gene sequence: CDR1 SGHRS, CDR2 YFSETQ. The CDR3 runs 14 residues. Deletions cut 0 bases from V and 6 bases from J, with 12 bases between.

This clonotype showed up just a few times. The CDR3 sequence is CASSPVGIYNEQFF. The CDR3 DNA sequence: TGCGCCAGCAGCCCAGTGGGGATTTACAATGAGCAGTTCTTC. The chain recombines TRBV4-1 with TRBJ2-1; unclear D gene. This CDR3 is built from 14 residues. CDR1 and CDR2 from the germline V gene are MGHRA and YSYEKL. V lost 4 bases and J lost 4, with 11 bases in between.

This chain uses TRBV20-1 with TRBJ2-7; 8 nucleotides match TRBD2. The V gene end was trimmed by 6 bases and the J gene end by 0 bases; junction bases not matched to a gene: 7. CDR1 is DFQATT and CDR2 is SNEGSKA in the germline V gene (reference sequence). This CDR3 spans 14 amino acids. CDR3 coding DNA: TGCAGTGCAGCGGGGGAACCCCACTCCTACGAGCAGTACTTC. It is translated as CSAAGEPHSYEQYF.

The CDR3: CASSLDTGGTYGYTF. As DNA, the CDR3 is TGTGCCAGCAGCTTAGATACGGGAGGGACCTATGGCTACACCTTC. V gene TRBV11-2 combines with J gene TRBJ1-2; a possible D gene is TRBD1 (5 bases). This CDR3 comprises 15 residues. Germline V gives CDR1 SGHAT, CDR2 FQNNGV. The ends were cut back, 0 bases at V and 4 bases at J, with 12 bases in the middle.

This chain links TRBV5-4 with TRBJ2-1, with 8 bases matching TRBD1. The length of the CDR3 is 14 residues. With V trimmed by 1 base and J by 7 bases, 4 bases remained unmatched. Germline V gives CDR1 SGHNT, CDR2 YYREEE (reference sequence). In DNA, the CDR3 is TGTGCCAGCAGCTTGAGGACAGGGTGGAATGAGCAGTTCTTC. Amino acid sequence: CASSLRTGWNEQFF.

This clonotype appeared once. CDR3 residues: CASSSDFGTAQKTQYF. The DNA for the CDR3 is TGTGCCAGCAGCTCCGACTTCGGGACTGCTCAGAAGACCCAGTACTTC. The rearrangement uses TRBV11-2 and TRBJ2-5; possible D gene TRBD2, 6 bases. Germline loops: CDR1 SGHAT, CDR2 FQNNGV. The CDR3 length is 16 residues. V gave up 4 bases and J gave up 6 bases, with 21 bases separating them.

Many counts were recorded for this clonotype. This sequence joins TRBV29-1 and TRBJ2-5; perhaps TRBD1 as D (5 bases). CDR3 length equals 14 residues. V was cut by 4 bases and J by 1 base, with 13 bases left in between. Germline CDR1 reads SQVTM; CDR2 reads ANQGSEA. The CDR3 region has the DNA TGCAGCGTTGGGACATTTAGTTCCCAAGAGACCCAGTACTTC. The encoded protein is CSVGTFSSQETQYF.

CDR3: CASSLRAGTQETQYF. The CDR3 bases are TGTGCCAGCAGCTTAAGGGCAGGGACCCAAGAGACCCAGTACTTC. V is TRBV7-9 and J is TRBJ2-5; D possibly matches TRBD1 or TRBD2 (5 bases each). This CDR3 spans 15 amino acids. Trimming stripped 2 bases from V and 1 base from J, with 11 bases between. The germline gives CDR1 SEHNR, CDR2 FQNEAQ (reference sequence).

This clonotype has just a few counts. The V gene is TRBV15, the J gene TRBJ2-5; D unresolved. Trimming took 11 bases from V and 1 from J, leaving 11 bases between them. Per germline, CDR1 LNHNV and CDR2 YYDKDF (reference sequence). The CDR3 length is 12 residues. CDR3 DNA: TGTGCCGCTGCTGGAAGCCAAGAGACCCAGTACTTC. Amino acids: CAAAGSQETQYF.

A few counts support this clonotype. This rearrangement joins TRBV7-2 to TRBJ1-1; TRBD1 might be the D (5 bases). Trimming stripped 6 bases from V and 1 base from J, with 12 bases between. From germline, CDR1 is SGHTA and CDR2 FQGNSA. The CDR3 contains 14 residues. The CDR3 sequence is CASSWGVPNTEAFF. CDR3 coding DNA: TGTGCCAGCAGTTGGGGCGTTCCGAACACTGAAGCTTTCTTT.

The CDR3 nucleotides are TGCGCCAGCAGCTTGAGGATAGCGGGGGGTTATACGCAGTATTTT. This encodes CASSLRIAGGYTQYF. The chain links TRBV5-1 to TRBJ2-3, with 10 bases that match TRBD2. The CDR3 extends over 15 amino acids. Trimming removed 1 base from V and 7 bases from J; junction bases left unmatched: 6. The germline gives CDR1 SGHRS, CDR2 YFSETQ.

This chain links TRBV27 with TRBJ1-1, with a tentative D call TRBD1 (6 bases). Trimming took 5 bases from V and 5 from J, leaving 15 bases between them. The CDR3 spans 14 residues. Germline loops: CDR1 MNHEY, CDR2 SMNVEV (reference sequence). CDR3 in amino acids: CASSPAGARTEAFF. The DNA for the CDR3 is TGTGCCAGCAGTCCCGCGGGGGCCCGTACTGAAGCTTTCTTT.

This clonotype came up a few times. Here the CDR3 reads CASSQELAGELTDTQYF. CDR3 nucleotides: TGCGCCAGCAGCCAAGAGCTAGCGGGGGAACTCACAGATACGCAGTATTTT. V gene TRBV4-1 combines with J gene TRBJ2-3, with 10 bases that match TRBD2. The CDR3 has 17 amino acids. V trimming: 0 bases; J trimming: 2 bases; junction bases outside the gene matches: 5. CDR1 and CDR2 (germline): MGHRA, YSYEKL.

The gene calls are TRBV10-3 and TRBJ2-4; 9 nucleotides match TRBD1. The J call may be mistaken, given a closer DNA end match to TRBJ2-7. This CDR3 contains 14 residues. Germline CDR1 ENHRY, CDR2 SYGVKD. The CDR3 DNA sequence: TGTGCCAATAGACCGGGACAGGGTTCCTACGAGCAGTACTTC. Its protein is CANRPGQGSYEQYF.

Only a few counts were recorded for this clonotype. This rearrangement joins TRBV7-2 to TRBJ2-3, with D possibly matching TRBD1 (6 bases). Germline lookup yields CDR1 SGHTA and CDR2 FQGNSA. Between the trimmed V and J ends, which lost 0 bases and 2 bases, there was a span of 12 bases. The CDR3 covers 16 residues. In DNA, the CDR3 is TGTGCCAGCAGCTTAGCCGGGGCAGGGGTCACAGATACGCAGTATTTT. This encodes CASSLAGAGVTDTQYF. The full variable domain, in which reference TRBV7-2 and TRBJ2-3 provide the parts outside the CDR3, is GAGVSQSPSNKVTEKGKDVELRCDPISGHTALYWYRQSLGQGLEFLIYFQGNSAPDKSGLPSDRFSAERTGGSVSTLTIQRTQQEDSAVYLCASSLAGAGVTDTQYFGPGTRLTVL.

This clonotype has only a few counts. The chain uses TRBV6-5 and TRBJ2-3; perhaps TRBD2 as D (6 bases). Germline V gene sequence: CDR1 MNHEY, CDR2 SVGAGI. V lost 5 bases and J 3 bases, leaving 12 bases between the germline ends. CDR3 size: 14 residues. CDR3 coding DNA: TGTGCCAGCAGTCGTGGCGGGGTAACAGATACGCAGTATTTT. Protein sequence: CASSRGGVTDTQYF.

Of note for this clonotype: One end of the junction is discordant with germline, which a read error may explain. The gene calls are TRBV7-2 and TRBJ2-5; 7 positions agree with TRBD1. TRBJ2-7 matches the DNA end more closely, so the J call is doubtful. CDR1 is SGHTA and CDR2 is FQGNSA in the germline V gene. The CDR3 runs to 15 residues. In DNA, the CDR3 is TGTGCCAACAGCACTAACAGGGGATATACCTACGAGCAGTACTTC. It encodes CANSTNRGYTYEQYF.

J is TRBJ2-7 and V is TRBV9; 8 bases fit TRBD1. V shed 3 bases and J 2 bases; nucleotides not matched to a gene: 4. Germline CDR1 SGDLS, CDR2 YYNGEE. This CDR3 is 14 amino acids long. CDR3 amino acids: CASSGDRIPYEQYF. Written as DNA, the CDR3 is TGTGCCAGCAGCGGGGACAGGATCCCCTACGAGCAGTACTTC. Variable domain in full (rest from reference TRBV9 and TRBJ2-7): DSGVTQTPKHLITATGQRVTLRCSPRSGDLSVYWYQQSLDQGLQFLIQYYNGEERAKGNILERFSAQQFPDLHSELNLSSLELGDSALYFCASSGDRIPYEQYFGPGTRLTVT.